This TCR beta chain was sequenced during a study of cytomegalovirus exposure and HLA in healthy donors. Vbeta (60) and Jbeta (13) primers were used in the PCR. The method was immunoSEQ multiplex PCR; TCRdb's version includes in-frame clones alone and lacks a portion of them. This sample has fewer than 250,000 clones, with over 75% found just once. Study-wide findings and caveats: The authors listed 164 TCR beta chains as cytomegalovirus-associated.

Turning to this clone: Its antigen is undetermined.

Specimen: PBMCs. The clonotype comes from a human donor in good health.

DNA of the CDR3: TGTGCCAGCAGTTGGGGGGTTGAGAGCAATCAGCCCCAGCATTTT. This gives the protein CASSWGVESNQPQHF. This chain uses TRBV28 with TRBJ1-5; D perhaps matches TRBD1 (5 bases). The CDR3 consists of 15 residues. V lost 4 bases, J lost 1 base, and 11 bases lay in between. The germline CDR1 and CDR2 sequences are MDHEN and SYDVKM.